This passage covers 15 T cell receptor beta chains from one sample sequenced in a study of blood T cell repertoires in COVID-19. TCRdb's copy holds only in-frame clones and misses some; the assay was immunoSEQ multiplex PCR. The sample has 200,000 to 250,000 clones; about 85% are singletons. The sample taken for sequencing was peripheral blood. Receptors were obtained from a man aged 50 to 59 who had recovered from COVID-19.

This clone occurred a few times. The rearrangement joins TRBV27 to TRBJ2-3; possible D gene TRBD2, 5 bases. Germline CDR1 reads MNHEY; CDR2 reads SMNVEV (reference sequence). Trimming left V 6 bases short and J 3 bases short, with 16 bases between. The CDR3 runs 15 residues. DNA of the CDR3: TGTGCCAGCAGCTCCTCGGGGAAGAGAACAGATACGCAGTATTTT. It translates to CASSSSGKRTDTQYF.

This clone has just one count. CDR3 in amino acids: CASSIAGAYEQFF. CDR3 sequence (DNA): TGTGCCAGTAGTATTGCGGGGGCGTATGAGCAGTTCTTC. The chain has TRBV19 and TRBJ2-1; D is possibly TRBD2 (7 bases). Between the trimmed V and J ends, which lost 3 bases and 8 bases, there was a span of 11 bases. From germline, CDR1 is LNHDA and CDR2 SQIVND (reference sequence). This CDR3 region has 13 residues.

V usage is TRBV4-2 and J usage is TRBJ2-3; TRBD2 might be the D (6 bases). The CDR3 has 16 amino acids. The V gene lost 4 bases and the J gene lost 0 bases, with 14 bases spanning the gap. The V gene's germline CDR1 is LGHNA and CDR2 YNFKEQ. CDR3 DNA sequence: TGTGCCAGCAGCCCCGAATGGAGCGGGAGCACAGATACGCAGTATTTT. Amino acids: CASSPEWSGSTDTQYF.

The chain combines TRBV5-8 with TRBJ1-2; D is unclear. CDR1 and CDR2 (germline): SGHTS, YDEGEE. The CDR3 is 14 amino acids. The V end was cut by 5 bases, the J end by 4 bases, with 15 bases between. The CDR3 nucleotides read TGTGCCAGCAGGGAAGAGGGATCTGGCTATGGCTACACCTTC. Translated, it gives CASREEGSGYGYTF.

The table lists this clone with a count of one. The chain carries TRBV4-1 and TRBJ2-7; the D gene is possibly TRBD1 (6 bases). Germline-derived CDR1 and CDR2 are MGHRA and YSYEKL. The ends were cut back, 3 bases at V and 7 bases at J, with 25 bases in the middle. The CDR3 extends over 17 amino acids. The chain's CDR3 is CASSHDEGQGIRGEQYF. The DNA for the CDR3 is TGCGCCAGCAGCCATGACGAAGGGCAGGGGATACGAGGAGAGCAGTACTTC.

The chain carries TRBV15 and TRBJ1-4; 9 nucleotides match TRBD1. With 5 bases clipped from V and 5 bases from J, the junction kept 3 bases outside the gene matches. The CDR3 is 14 amino acids. Germline V gene lookup returns CDR1 LNHNV and CDR2 YYDKDF (reference sequence). The chain's CDR3 is CATSSDRGNEKLFF. CDR3 DNA sequence: TGTGCCACCAGCTCCGACAGGGGGAATGAAAAACTGTTTTTT.

The chain carries TRBV27 and TRBJ1-5; unclear D gene. There are 12 residues in the CDR3. V lost 8 bases, J lost 5 bases, and 10 bases lay in between. Germline V gene lookup returns CDR1 MNHEY and CDR2 SMNVEV (reference sequence). The chain's CDR3 is CASSGRDQPQHF. CDR3 sequence (DNA): TGTGCCAGCTCCGGGAGGGATCAGCCCCAGCATTTT.

This chain connects TRBV5-1 to TRBJ2-3; 11 nucleotides line up with TRBD2. This CDR3 contains 16 residues. Germline V lookup: CDR1 SGHRS, CDR2 YFSETQ. The ends lost 4 bases at V and 4 bases at J; junction bases unmatched: 8. DNA of the CDR3: TGCGCCAGCAGCCTGGGGGGACTAGCGGTGGCAGATACGCAGTATTTT. It codes for CASSLGGLAVADTQYF.

V gene TRBV6-5 combines with J gene TRBJ1-1; 9 bases agree with TRBD1. Germline lookup yields CDR1 MNHEY and CDR2 SVGAGI. The CDR3 is 14 residues long. The junction had 6 bases not matched to a gene; V was cut back by 8 bases and J by 2 bases. The CDR3 sequence: CASPRDRANTEAFF. CDR3 nucleotides: TGTGCCAGCCCCCGGGACAGGGCTAACACTGAAGCTTTCTTT.

This chain connects TRBV28 to TRBJ2-7; 8 bases agree with TRBD2. Trimming removed 2 bases from V and 2 bases from J; junction bases left unmatched: 11. CDR1 is MDHEN, CDR2 SYDVKM, per germline. The CDR3 spans 17 residues. In DNA, the CDR3 is TGTGCCAGCAGTTTAGGTCCGGGGACTAGATTTCCCTACGAGCAGTACTTC. Translated, it gives CASSLGPGTRFPYEQYF.

This clone was seen only once. V and J are TRBV7-9 and TRBJ2-2, with D possibly being TRBD2 (5 bases). Per germline, CDR1 SEHNR and CDR2 FQNEAQ (reference sequence). This CDR3 comprises 16 residues. The V end was cut by 10 bases, the J end by 0 bases, with 18 bases between. This chain's CDR3 is CAIKQGGGANTGELFF. CDR3 nucleotide sequence: TGTGCCATAAAGCAAGGAGGAGGTGCGAACACCGGGGAGCTGTTTTTT.

The V and J genes are TRBV27 and TRBJ2-1; tentatively, D is TRBD2 (6 bases). This CDR3 comprises 15 residues. Trimming pared 4 bases from V and 2 bases from J, leaving 12 bases between. From germline, CDR1 is MNHEY and CDR2 SMNVEV (reference sequence). Here the CDR3 DNA reads TGTGCCAGCAGTTCGGGACTCCCTACCTACAATGAGCAGTTCTTC. This encodes CASSSGLPTYNEQFF.

V usage is TRBV5-1 and J usage is TRBJ2-1, with TRBD1 identical over 9 bases. The CDR3 has 15 amino acids. J lost 6 bases, V lost 4 bases, and 8 bases had no gene match. The V gene's germline CDR1 is SGHRS and CDR2 YFSETQ. As DNA, the CDR3 is TGCGCCAGCAGCGCAAGACAGGGGGTGTTCAATGAGCAGTTCTTC. This codes for CASSARQGVFNEQFF.

The rearrangement uses TRBV2 and TRBJ2-5; 14 positions agree with TRBD2. CDR1 and CDR2 (germline): SNHLY, FYNNEI. V lost 4 bases to trimming and J lost 5 bases; unmatched junction nucleotides: 12. The CDR3 is 18 amino acids. The CDR3, as DNA: TGTGCCAGCAGTGGACTAGCGGGAGGGAAGAGTAGGGTTGAGACCCAGTACTTC. Translated, it gives CASSGLAGGKSRVETQYF.

The CDR3 spells CASSLNREWFF. CDR3 DNA sequence: TGTGCCAGCAGTTTAAACAGGGAATGGTTCTTC. The chain combines TRBV28 with TRBJ2-1; D is perhaps TRBD1 (6 bases). Germline CDR1 is MDHEN and CDR2 is SYDVKM. V was cut by 2 bases and J by 15 bases, with 11 bases left in between. CDR3 length: 11 amino acids.